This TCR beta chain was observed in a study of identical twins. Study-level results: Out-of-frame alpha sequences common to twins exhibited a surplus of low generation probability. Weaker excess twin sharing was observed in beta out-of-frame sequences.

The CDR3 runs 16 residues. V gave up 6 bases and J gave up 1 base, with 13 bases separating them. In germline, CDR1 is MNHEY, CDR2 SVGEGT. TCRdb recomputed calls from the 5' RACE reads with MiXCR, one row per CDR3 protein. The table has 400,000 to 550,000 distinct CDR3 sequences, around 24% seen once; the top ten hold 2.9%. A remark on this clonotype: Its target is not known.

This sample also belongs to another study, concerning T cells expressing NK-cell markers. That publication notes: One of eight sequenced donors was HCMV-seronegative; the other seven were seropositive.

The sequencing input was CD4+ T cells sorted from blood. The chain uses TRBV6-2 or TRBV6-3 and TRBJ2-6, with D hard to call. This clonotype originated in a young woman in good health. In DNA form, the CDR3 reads TGTGCCAGCAGCTTTAAGCTTGTATCTGGGGCCAACGTCCTGACTTTC. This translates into CASSFKLVSGANVLTF.